This TCR beta chain was recovered during a study of tumor-infiltrating lymphocytes in primary liver carcinoma (dated by TCRdb to 2017 to 2019). Regarding the complete study: Between November 2015 and 2016, about 5 patients in China with histopathologically diagnosed primary liver carcinoma had surgical resection. Across five regions of each liver tumor, along with adjacent normal tissue and blood, the study brought together TCRbeta repertoire sequencing, expression microarrays and whole-exome sequencing. Tumors of the five patients were stage T1-T3 N0M0 with maximum diameters of roughly 4.2 to 10 cm. Samples yielded roughly 3.5 to 7.13 million productive TCRbeta reads; read depth did not differ significantly between tissue types. TCRbeta repertoire sequencing covered about 35 specimens from 5 patients: 25 or so tumor regions, 5 adjacent noncancerous liver tissues and 5 peripheral blood samples. Reproducibility between technical replicate repertoires was high, with correlation coefficients above 0.95 and mean shared-clone rates about 0.9. The five patients, three men and two women aged 30 to 69 years, had hepatocellular carcinoma (four) or combined HCC and intrahepatic cholangiocarcinoma (one).

A constant-region primer and ProtoScript II reverse transcriptase were used to reverse-transcribe TCRbeta-specific cDNA from roughly 0.55 ug total RNA. Construction of the TCRbeta libraries relied on three nested rounds of multiplex PCR, following a slightly modified ARM-PCR procedure. Multiplex TRBV1-TRBV30 forward primers and a Cbeta reverse primer were used in the first two PCR rounds, each of which was run for about 10 cycles. Sample barcodes and Illumina adapters were added in a final 25-cycle PCR with Deep VentR polymerase. Amplicons of 200-500 bp were gel-purified with a QIAquick gel extraction kit before sequencing. TCRbeta amplicons were sequenced on an Illumina HiSeq 2500 with 250-bp paired-end reads. The original methods were these. To recover full CDR3 sequences, reads were quality-trimmed using Trimmomatic v0.33 and paired reads were then merged using FLASH v1.2.11. V, D and J germline segments were assigned to the rearranged TCRbeta sequences by MiGEC v1.2.1b. Clonotype statistics, along with Shannon-Wiener diversity indices, were calculated using VDJtools v1.0.0. To cut down on sampling bias, every analysis after diversity analysis relied on just the 250 most abundant clonotypes from each sample. The public reads were reprocessed in TCRdb via fastp at Q25 and MiXCR, keeping in-frame beta chains. Rows with a matching CDR3 protein are joined into one entry that keeps the most common DNA and genes. These V and J calls are TCRdb output, not the study's own analysis. For this sample there are about 330,000 distinct CDR3 sequences; less than 70% appear just once. Clones ranked in the top ten supply about 6% of the sample.

V and J lose 5 bases and 1 base, and a span of 14 bases separates them. The CDR3 numbers 15 residues from cysteine through phenylalanine. Only the CDR3 DNA stays, 45 bases, in frame from base 1. Per the germline V gene (reference sequence), SEHNR is the CDR1 and FQNEAQ is the CDR2. A word on this clonotype: The antigen it binds to is not known. Base-call qualities are not available, and no considerably larger clone is one nucleotide away.

TRIzol reagent was used to extract blood RNA from unsorted whole blood, while the DNeasy Blood & Tissue kit provided the germline DNA. Patients had chronic HBV infection and were treatment-naive at sampling. Approximately 3.9 milliliters of peripheral blood were collected into K2EDTA tubes before surgery. The full study reports these points: The top 250 clones accounted for a significantly greater share of the repertoire in tumors than in blood (p = 0.039). Since the samples were bulk and unsorted, there was no way to compare CD4+ and CD8+ T cell repertoires. The study included only a few patients, and the authors note findings should be validated in a larger study. Consistent with antigen-driven expansion, pairs of tumor regions showed higher repertoire overlap (mean roughly 36%) than either tumor-adjacent pairs (approximately 17%) or tumor-blood pairs (around 15%). Because only the TCR beta chain was sequenced and unpaired alpha chains were not captured, true repertoire diversity is likely underestimated.

The sequence came from a man in his forties with primary liver carcinoma and hepatitis B virus infection. The sequenced material came from peripheral blood. The chain couples TRBV7-9 to TRBJ2-5; the D gene is possibly TRBD2, with 5 bases matching. The CDR3 in this case is CASSQAVGRQETQYF. The DNA is TGTGCCAGCAGCCAAGCGGTAGGGCGCCAAGAGACCCAGTACTTC.